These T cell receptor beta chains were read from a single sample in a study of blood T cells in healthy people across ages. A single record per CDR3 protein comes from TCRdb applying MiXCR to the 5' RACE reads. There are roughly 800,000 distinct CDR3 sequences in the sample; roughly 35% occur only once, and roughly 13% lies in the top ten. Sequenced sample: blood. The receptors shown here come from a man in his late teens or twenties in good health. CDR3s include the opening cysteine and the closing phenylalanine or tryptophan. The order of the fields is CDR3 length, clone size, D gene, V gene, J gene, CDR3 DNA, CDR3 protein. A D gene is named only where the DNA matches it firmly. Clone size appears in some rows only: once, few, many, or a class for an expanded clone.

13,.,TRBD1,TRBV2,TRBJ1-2,TGTGCCACACCCGGGACAGGGGGGTATGGCTACACCTTC,CATPGTGGYGYTF
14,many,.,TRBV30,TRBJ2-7,TGTGCCTGGAGTGTACGGACCTCCTCGTCCGAGCAGTACTTC,CAWSVRTSSSEQYF
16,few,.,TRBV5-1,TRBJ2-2,TGCGCCAGCAGCTTCTCAACAACACCAGGCACCGGGGAGCTGTTTTTT,CASSFSTTPGTGELFF
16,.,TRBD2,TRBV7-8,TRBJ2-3,TGTGCCAGCAGCCGGGGGGACTCCTACCGCACAGATACGCAGTATTTT,CASSRGDSYRTDTQYF
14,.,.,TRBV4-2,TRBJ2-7,TGTGCCAGCAGCCAAGGTGCAGGGAAATACGAGCAGTACTTC,CASSQGAGKYEQYF
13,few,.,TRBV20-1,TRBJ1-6,TGCAGTGCCGAGGATACCCGTAATTCACCCCTCCACTTT,CSAEDTRNSPLHF
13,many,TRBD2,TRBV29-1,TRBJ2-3,TGCAGCGGTAGCGGGGCGAGTGAAGATACGCAGTATTTT,CSGSGASEDTQYF
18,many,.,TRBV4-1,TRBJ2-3,TGCGCCAGCAGCCAGTCAGGGGCCGAGACTAGAAACACAGATACGCAGTATTTT,CASSQSGAETRNTDTQYF
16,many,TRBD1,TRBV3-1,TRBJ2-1,TGTGCCAGCAGCCCCCCGGGACAGGGGACTTACAATGAGCAGTTCTTC,CASSPPGQGTYNEQFF
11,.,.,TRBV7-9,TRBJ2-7,TGTGCCAGCAGCTTAGTTGAGGGAAAGTACTTC,CASSLVEGKYF
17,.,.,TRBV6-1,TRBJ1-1,TGTGCCAGCAGTCCCCAACCCGGACAACCAAAGAACGCTGAAGCTTTCTTT,CASSPQPGQPKNAEAFF
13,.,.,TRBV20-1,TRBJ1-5,TGCAGTGCGGGGGGTGGCAGCCATCAGCCCCAGCATTTT,CSAGGGSHQPQHF
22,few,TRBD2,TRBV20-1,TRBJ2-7,TGCAGTGCTGATCAGACTAGCGGGGGGGCTAACCCCGAAGGGAGGTCCTACAATGAGCAGTACTTC,CSADQTSGGANPEGRSYNEQYF
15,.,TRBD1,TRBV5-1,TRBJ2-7,TGCGCCAGCAGCTCTGACAGGGGGCGCAACTACGAGCAGTACTTC,CASSSDRGRNYEQYF
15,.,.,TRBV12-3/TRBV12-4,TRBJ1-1,TGTGCCAGCAGTTTAAGGGCGGGGGGTGCGACTGAAGCTTTCTTT,CASSLRAGGATEAFF
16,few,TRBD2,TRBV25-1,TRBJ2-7,TGTGCCGTCACGACTAGCGGGGGTAGCTCCTACAATGAGCAGTACTTC,CAVTTSGGSSYNEQYF
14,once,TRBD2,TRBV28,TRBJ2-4,TGTGCCAGCACCGCAGGCGGGAGAGTCAACATTCAGTACTTC,CASTAGGRVNIQYF
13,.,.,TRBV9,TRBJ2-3,TGTGCCAGCAGCGTAGATGGCGGTGGCACGCAGTATTTT,CASSVDGGGTQYF
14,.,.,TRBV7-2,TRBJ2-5,TGTGCCAGCAGCTTAGGGCTCAACCAAGAGACCCAGTACTTC,CASSLGLNQETQYF
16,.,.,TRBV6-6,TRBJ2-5,TGTGCCAGCAACAGTGTATCTAGGGGGGCCGGCAATGAGCAGTACTTC,CASNSVSRGAGNEQYF
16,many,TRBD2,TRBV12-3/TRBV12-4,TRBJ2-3,TGTGCCAGCAGGGGACTAGCGGGGGGAAGCACAGATACGCAGTATTTT,CASRGLAGGSTDTQYF
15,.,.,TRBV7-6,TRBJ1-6,TGTGCCAGCAGCTTAGAGGGCCGATTAAATTCACCCCTCCACTTT,CASSLEGRLNSPLHF
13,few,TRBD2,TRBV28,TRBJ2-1,TGTGCCAGCAGGGGGACTAGCGTCGATGAGCAGTTCTTC,CASRGTSVDEQFF
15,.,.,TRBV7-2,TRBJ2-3,TGTGCCAGCAGCTTAGGAGGGACCAGGGCAGATACGCAGTATTTT,CASSLGGTRADTQYF
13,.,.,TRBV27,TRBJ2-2,TGTGCCAGCAGTTTATCCCCACAGAAGGAGCTGTTTTTT,CASSLSPQKELFF
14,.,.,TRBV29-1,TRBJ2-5,TGCAGCACGGGGGAAGGCGGGCGCGGCAATGAGCAGTACTTC,CSTGEGGRGNEQYF
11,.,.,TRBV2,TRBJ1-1,TGTGCCAGCACCTCGAGGACTGAAGCTTTCTTT,CASTSRTEAFF
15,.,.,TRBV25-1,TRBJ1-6,TGTACCAGCAGTGAATCCCTAGGCAGGGGTTCACCCCTCCACTTT,CTSSESLGRGSPLHF
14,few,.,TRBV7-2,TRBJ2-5,TGTGCCAGCAGCTTAGTTACTGGTTGGGAGACCCAGTACTTC,CASSLVTGWETQYF
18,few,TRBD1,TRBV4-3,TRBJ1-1,TGCGCCAGCAGCCCCGCTCCGGGACAGGGGGCCCCATTGACTGAAGCTTTCTTT,CASSPAPGQGAPLTEAFF
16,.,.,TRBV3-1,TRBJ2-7,TGTGCCAGCAGTGATGAAGAGGTTAGCTCCTACAATGAGCAGTACTTC,CASSDEEVSSYNEQYF
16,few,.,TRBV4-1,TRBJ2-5,TGCGCCAGCAGCCAAGATCGCGACGGGGGTGGGAAGACCCAGTACTTC,CASSQDRDGGGKTQYF
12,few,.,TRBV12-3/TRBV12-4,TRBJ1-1,TGTGCCAGCAGAGGACACGTCTCTGAAGCTTTCTTT,CASRGHVSEAFF
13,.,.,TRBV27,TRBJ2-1,TGTGCCAGCAGTTCCCCAGGGGAGAATGAGCAGTTCTTC,CASSSPGENEQFF
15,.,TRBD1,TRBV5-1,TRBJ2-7,TGCGCCAGCAGCCAAGGACAGGGGGCTTTCTACGAGCAGTACTTC,CASSQGQGAFYEQYF
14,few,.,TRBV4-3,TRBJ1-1,TGCGCCAGCAGCCAAAGCAGGGGGAACACTGAAGCTTTCTTT,CASSQSRGNTEAFF
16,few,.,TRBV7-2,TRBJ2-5,TGTGCCAGCAGCTTAGGGGGGACTATGGGGGCGGAGACCCAGTACTTC,CASSLGGTMGAETQYF
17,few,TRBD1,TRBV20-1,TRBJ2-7,TGCAGTGCTAGAGACAAGACAGGGTTAGGCTCCTACAATGAGCAGTACTTC,CSARDKTGLGSYNEQYF
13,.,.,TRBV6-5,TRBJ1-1,TGTGCCAGCAACCAGACCTACGGCACTGAAGCTTTCTTT,CASNQTYGTEAFF